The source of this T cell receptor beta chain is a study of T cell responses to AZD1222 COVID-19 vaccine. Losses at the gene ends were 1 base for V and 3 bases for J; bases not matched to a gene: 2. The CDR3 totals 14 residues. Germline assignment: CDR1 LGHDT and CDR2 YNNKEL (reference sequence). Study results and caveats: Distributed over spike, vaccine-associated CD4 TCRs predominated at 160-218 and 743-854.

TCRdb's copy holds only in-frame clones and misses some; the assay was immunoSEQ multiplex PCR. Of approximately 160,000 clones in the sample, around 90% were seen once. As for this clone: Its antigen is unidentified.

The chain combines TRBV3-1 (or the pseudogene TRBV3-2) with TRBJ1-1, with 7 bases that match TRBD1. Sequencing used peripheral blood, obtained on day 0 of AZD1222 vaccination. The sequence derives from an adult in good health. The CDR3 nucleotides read TGTGCCAGCAGCCAAGGACAGGGCGACACTGAAGCTTTCTTT. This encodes CASSQGQGDTEAFF.